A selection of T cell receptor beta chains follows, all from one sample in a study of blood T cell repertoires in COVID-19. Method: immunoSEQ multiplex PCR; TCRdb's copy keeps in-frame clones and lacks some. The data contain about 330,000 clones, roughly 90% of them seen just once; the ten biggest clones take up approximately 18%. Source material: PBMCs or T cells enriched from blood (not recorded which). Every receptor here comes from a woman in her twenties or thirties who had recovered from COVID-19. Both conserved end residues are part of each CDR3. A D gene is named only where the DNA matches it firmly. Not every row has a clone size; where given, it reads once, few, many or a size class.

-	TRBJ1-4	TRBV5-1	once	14	CASSPTGYAEKLFF	TGCGCCAGCAGCCCGACGGGGTACGCGGAAAAACTGTTTTTT
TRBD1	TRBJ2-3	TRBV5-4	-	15	CASSSGTGGGGTQYF	TGTGCCAGCAGCTCCGGGACAGGGGGAGGAGGTACGCAGTATTTT
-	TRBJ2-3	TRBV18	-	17	CASSPPSVRGGGDTQYF	TGTGCCAGCTCACCTCCAAGTGTGCGGGGCGGCGGCGATACGCAGTATTTT
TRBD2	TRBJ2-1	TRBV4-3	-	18	CASSQDLGLAGGRNEQFF	TGCGCCAGCAGCCAAGATCTGGGACTAGCGGGAGGACGCAATGAGCAGTTCTTC
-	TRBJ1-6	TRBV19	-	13	CASSYQGISPLHF	TGTGCCAGTAGTTATCAGGGGATTTCACCCCTCCACTTT
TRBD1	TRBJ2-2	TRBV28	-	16	CASRFGTGRFTGELFF	TGTGCCAGCAGATTTGGGACAGGGCGTTTCACCGGGGAGCTGTTTTTT
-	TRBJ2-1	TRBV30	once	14	CAWSIKVKRYEQFF	TGTGCCTGGAGTATAAAGGTCAAGCGATATGAGCAGTTCTTC
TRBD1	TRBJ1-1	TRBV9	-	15	CASSVVGQGTTEAFF	TGTGCCAGCAGCGTAGTGGGACAGGGGACCACTGAAGCTTTCTTT
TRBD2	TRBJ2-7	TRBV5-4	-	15	CASSPSGGQAYEQYF	TGTGCCAGCAGCCCTAGCGGGGGGCAAGCCTACGAGCAGTACTTC
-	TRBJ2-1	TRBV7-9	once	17	CASSRRDSHHPHNEQFF	TGTGCCAGCAGCCGCCGGGACTCGCACCATCCCCACAATGAGCAGTTCTTC
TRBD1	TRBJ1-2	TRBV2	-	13	CASRGTGTYGYTF	TGTGCCAGCAGGGGGACAGGGACGTATGGCTACACCTTC
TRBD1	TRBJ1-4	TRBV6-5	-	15	CASSLRQGAGEKLFF	TGTGCCAGCAGTCTTCGACAGGGGGCGGGCGAAAAACTGTTTTTT
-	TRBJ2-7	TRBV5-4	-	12	CASSGRDYEQYF	TGTGCCAGCAGCGGCAGGGATTACGAGCAGTACTTC
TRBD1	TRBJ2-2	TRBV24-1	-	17	CATSDASQGANTGELFF	TGTGCCACCAGTGATGCCTCACAGGGGGCGAACACCGGGGAGCTGTTTTTT
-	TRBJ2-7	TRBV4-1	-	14	CASSQPGDEGEQYF	TGCGCCAGCAGCCAACCAGGGGACGAAGGCGAGCAGTACTTC
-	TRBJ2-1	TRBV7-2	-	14	CASSLLGDYNEQFF	TGTGCCAGCAGCTTACTGGGAGATTACAATGAGCAGTTCTTC
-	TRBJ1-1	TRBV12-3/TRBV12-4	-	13	CASREVGYTEAFF	TGTGCCAGCAGGGAGGTGGGATACACTGAAGCTTTCTTT
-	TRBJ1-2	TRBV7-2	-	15	CASSLDRGASDGYTF	TGTGCCAGCAGCTTAGATCGTGGGGCGTCCGATGGCTACACCTTC
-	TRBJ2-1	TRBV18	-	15	CASSPAQGLNNEQFF	TGTGCCAGCTCACCGGCACAGGGTCTCAACAATGAGCAGTTCTTC
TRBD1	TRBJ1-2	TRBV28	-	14	CASSTGTGTYGYTF	TGTGCCAGCAGTACCGGGACAGGAACCTATGGCTACACCTTC
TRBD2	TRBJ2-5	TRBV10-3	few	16	CAISESLAAVGETQYF	TGTGCCATCAGTGAGTCACTAGCGGCCGTAGGTGAGACCCAGTACTTC
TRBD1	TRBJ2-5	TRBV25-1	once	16	CASSELGQGPRETQYF	TGTGCCAGCAGTGAATTGGGACAGGGGCCCCGGGAGACCCAGTACTTC
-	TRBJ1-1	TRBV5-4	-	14	CASSGGGVNTEAFF	TGTGCCAGCAGCGGCGGGGGGGTGAACACTGAAGCTTTCTTT
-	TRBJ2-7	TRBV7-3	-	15	CASSLQGMESYEQYF	TGTGCCAGCAGCTTACAGGGCATGGAAAGTTACGAGCAGTACTTC
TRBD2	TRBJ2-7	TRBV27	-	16	CASSPGLAHFTYEQYF	TGTGCCAGCAGCCCGGGACTAGCGCATTTTACCTACGAGCAGTACTTC
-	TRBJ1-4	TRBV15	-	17	CATSPWAGREDNEKLFF	TGTGCCACCAGCCCATGGGCGGGGAGGGAAGATAATGAAAAACTGTTTTTT
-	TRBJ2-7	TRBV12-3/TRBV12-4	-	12	CASSLTAYEQYF	TGTGCCAGCAGTTTAACAGCTTACGAGCAGTACTTC
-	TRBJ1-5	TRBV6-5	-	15	CASSDRTYSNQPQHF	TGTGCCAGCTCTGACAGAACCTATAGCAATCAGCCCCAGCATTTT
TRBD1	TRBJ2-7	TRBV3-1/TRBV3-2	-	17	CASSQIKPGQGSYEQYF	TGTGCCAGCAGCCAAATCAAACCGGGACAGGGGAGCTACGAGCAGTACTTC
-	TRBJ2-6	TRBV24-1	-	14	CATSGGPGANVLTF	TGTGCCACCAGTGGAGGCCCTGGGGCCAACGTCCTGACTTTC
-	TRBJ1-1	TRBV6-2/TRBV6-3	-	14	CASSYAGMNTEAFF	TGTGCCAGCAGTTACGCGGGGATGAACACTGAAGCTTTCTTT
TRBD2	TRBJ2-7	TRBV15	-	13	CATKAGGSYEQYF	TGTGCCACCAAAGCGGGAGGGTCCTACGAGCAGTACTTC
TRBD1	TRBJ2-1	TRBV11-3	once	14	CASSVIQGYNEQFF	TGTGCCAGCAGCGTAATACAGGGGTACAATGAGCAGTTCTTC
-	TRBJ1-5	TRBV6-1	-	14	CASSEASVYQPQHF	TGTGCCAGCAGTGAAGCGTCCGTTTATCAGCCCCAGCATTTT
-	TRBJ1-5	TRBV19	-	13	CASSGTIDQPQHF	TGTGCCAGTAGTGGCACAATTGATCAGCCCCAGCATTTT
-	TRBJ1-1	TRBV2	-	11	CASSVSEEAFF	TGTGCCAGCAGTGTTTCTGAGGAAGCTTTCTTT
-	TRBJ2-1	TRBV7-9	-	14	CASSIRHRENEQFF	TGTGCCAGCAGCATCCGACACAGGGAGAATGAGCAGTTCTTC